The 8 T cell receptor beta chains below come from one sample, sequenced in a study of cytomegalovirus exposure and HLA in healthy donors. The PCR employed 60 Vbeta primers together with 13 Jbeta primers. Clones were sequenced by immunoSEQ multiplex PCR, and TCRdb holds only the in-frame ones, with some missing. The data hold roughly 150,000 clones, with about two thirds observed a single time. Sequenced material: PBMCs. These receptors originate from a young man in good health and CMV-seropositive.

In this sample, this clone turned up a few times. This sequence joins TRBV7-3 and TRBJ2-1; perhaps TRBD2 as D (5 bases). Germline V CDR1 and CDR2: SGHTA, FQGTGA. Deletions cut 2 bases from V and 6 bases from J, with 20 bases between. CDR3 length equals 17 residues. The DNA for the CDR3 is TGTGCCAGCAGCTTAGGGTTGGGTCGGCAACGGGGCAATGAGCAGTTCTTC. Residues: CASSLGLGRQRGNEQFF.

The chain uses TRBV6-6 and TRBJ2-7, with 7 bases aligning to TRBD2. This CDR3 contains 12 residues. V gave up 8 bases and J gave up 4 bases; unmatched junction bases: 5. Looked up from germline, CDR1 is MNHNY and CDR2 is SVGAGI (reference sequence). The CDR3 loop is CASGREEYEQYF. CDR3 DNA: TGTGCCAGCGGACGGGAGGAATACGAGCAGTACTTC.

The chain has TRBV6-5 and TRBJ2-7; TRBD2 matches at 11 bases. Germline CDR1 MNHEY, CDR2 SVGAGI. This CDR3 has 15 amino acids. V was pared by 4 bases and J by 4 bases, with 6 bases of the junction left unmatched. CDR3 region: CASSSTSGRPYEQYF. In DNA form, the CDR3 reads TGTGCCAGCAGTTCAACTAGCGGGAGACCGTACGAGCAGTACTTC.

This clone was seen only a few times. The chain recombines TRBV2 with TRBJ1-4; a possible D gene is TRBD1 (6 bases). The CDR3 has 14 residues. Germline CDR1 and CDR2: SNHLY and FYNNEI. V lost 4 bases and J 4 bases, leaving 10 bases between the germline ends. CDR3 nucleotide sequence: TGTGCCAGCAGTGTCGACAGGAATAATGAAAAACTGTTTTTT. Protein: CASSVDRNNEKLFF. Looking up the rest from reference TRBV2 and TRBJ1-4 gives the full variable domain: EPEVTQTPSHQVTQMGQEVILRCVPISNHLYFYWYRQILGQKVEFLVSFYNNEISEKSEIFDDQFSVERPDGSNFTLKIRSTKLEDSAMYFCASSVDRNNEKLFFGSGTQLSVL.

This clone turned up a few times. The rearrangement links TRBV16 to TRBJ1-1; D possibly corresponds to TRBD1 (6 bases). Germline CDR1 KGHSY, CDR2 FQNENV. The CDR3 consists of 13 residues. The ends were cut back, 0 bases at V and 5 bases at J, with 7 bases in the middle. The CDR3 coding sequence is TGTGCCAGCAGCCAATCTCAGGGGACTGAAGCTTTCTTT. Its translation: CASSQSQGTEAFF. The variable domain in full, with the rest retrieved from reference TRBV16 and TRBJ1-1, is GEEVAQTPKHLVRGEGQKAKLYCAPIKGHSYVFWYQQVLKNEFKFLISFQNENVFDETGMPKERFSAKCLPNSPCSLEIQATKLEDSAVYFCASSQSQGTEAFFGQGTRLTVV.

The chain joins TRBV6-5 to TRBJ1-2, with a weak D call TRBD1 (6 bases). This CDR3 comprises 13 residues. Trimming removed 2 bases from V and 10 bases from J, with 14 bases in between. In germline, CDR1 is MNHEY, CDR2 SVGAGI. The DNA for the CDR3 is TGTGCCAGCAGTTACGGCAGGGGATTTACCTACACCTTC. It is translated as CASSYGRGFTYTF.

The table lists this clone with a few counts. V and J are TRBV11-3 and TRBJ1-2, with D hard to call. The CDR3 has 12 residues. With 4 bases removed from V and 6 bases from J, the gap between germline ends came to 9 bases. Germline loops: CDR1 SGHNT, CDR2 YENEEA. CDR3 region: CASSSRGDGYTF. The CDR3 DNA sequence: TGTGCCAGCAGCTCGCGAGGCGATGGCTACACCTTC.

The chain has TRBV30 and TRBJ2-5, with 9 bases aligning to TRBD2. The J call may be mistaken, given a closer DNA end match to TRBJ2-7. Germline V lookup: CDR1 GTSNPN, CDR2 SVGIG (reference sequence). The CDR3 runs to 14 residues. CDR3 nucleotides: TGTGCCTGGGCGCTGGCGGGAGGGTTCCACGAGCAGTACTTC. As protein: CAWALAGGFHEQYF.